This T cell receptor (beta chain) comes out of a study of graft-versus-host responses after intestinal transplantation. The overall study: Recipients got multivisceral, liver-intestinal, or isolated intestinal transplants. The study, taken as a whole, reports: Levels of circulating GvH clones at their peak were associated with early post-transplant HvG declines.

Germline CDR1 reads LGHNA; CDR2 reads YSLEER. V lost 0 bases and J lost 5, with 13 bases in between. This CDR3 is built from 15 residues. A word on this clone: Its antigen is undetermined.

Assay used: immunoSEQ multiplex PCR; TCRdb lists only in-frame clones, some missing. The data show 80,000 to 85,000 clones, with 91% seen just once and nearly 0.1% held by the top ten. The chain recombines TRBV4-3 with TRBJ1-2; D is unresolved. This clonotype originated in a human donor who received an intestinal transplant. This sample comprised unstimulated CD4+ T cells sorted from spleen or lymph node cells, obtained before intestinal transplant. CDR3 sequence (DNA): TGCGCCAGCAGCCAAGATATGGCTCCGGGGTATGGCTACACCTTC. It translates to CASSQDMAPGYGYTF.